The present TCR beta chain was sequenced within a study of memory CD4+ T cells and cytomegalovirus serostatus (dated by TCRdb to the late 2010s). Some background on the complete study: The cohort included approximately 35 healthy adults from Belgium, of whom 9 were CMV seropositive and roughly 24 were CMV seronegative. The study sequenced CD4+ memory TCRbeta repertoires of a Belgian cohort with known cytomegalovirus serostatus to replicate a published TCR-based CMV serostatus classifier.

V and J lose 4 bases and 0 bases, and a span of 10 bases separates them. The CDR3 sequence holds 15 residues, the cysteine and phenylalanine included. Only the CDR3 DNA stays, 45 bases, in frame from base 1. CDR1 is given as SGDLS and CDR2 as YYNGEE, both from the germline V gene. General conclusions and limits of the study: The results were interpreted as suggesting that the CMV-associated TCR signature is mostly present in the CD4+ memory repertoire. CMV serostatus prediction reached a median bootstrapped AUC of roughly 0.95 with the original framework and 0.91 with a US-trained random forest. Of over 150 previously reported CMV-associated TCRbeta sequences, around 70 appeared in the CD4+ memory repertoires, each in one to five individuals. Only CD4+CD45RO+ memory cells were sequenced, unlike the original study, which covered naive and memory CD4+ and CD8+ populations. The original-framework classifier achieved a median bootstrapped AUC of almost 0.97 with a 95% CI of 0.76-1.00 on the Belgian cohort.

Single viable CD3+CD4+CD8-CD45RO+ cells were sorted as memory CD4+ T cells on a FACSAria II. To determine CMV serostatus, a Roche Elecsys assay was used that detects serum IgG against CMV pp150, pp28, p38 and p52. Once the samples were thawed, total CD4+ T cells were enriched through positive selection using CD4 magnetic microbeads. Samples originated from another study that specifically interrogated the CD4+ T cell memory repertoire. Peripheral blood mononuclear cells were isolated and cryopreserved following standard operating procedures; serum was stored at -80 °C. CD3-PerCP (BW264/56), CD4-APC (RPA-T4), CD45RO-PE (UCHT1) and CD8-Pacific Orange (3B5) antibodies were used for staining, and non-viable cells were excluded with Sytox blue. The Quick-DNA Microprep Kit was used to extract genomic DNA from the sorted cells. TCRbeta DNA was amplified with the immunoSEQ hsTCRbeta kit following the manufacturer's protocol. TCRbeta libraries were sequenced on an Illumina MiSeq instrument. As for the authors' bioinformatics: Following removal of out-of-frame sequences, some 2 million distinct TCRbeta sequences were retained, with an average of around 70,000 per individual. Each individual was scored according to the count of 150 or so previously reported CMV-associated TCRbeta sequences and the total productive distinct TCRbeta count. A beta-binomial model was reimplemented in Python, and random forests from scikit-learn, run with default parameters, were trained on data from the US cohort. Classifier performance on the Belgian cohort was summarized as median AUC with percentile confidence intervals calculated over 10,000 bootstrap iterations. Entries here come from immuneACCESS through TCRdb and include only in-frame sequences with V and J called. Some clones fail to appear in such tables; in the studies checked, an unresolved V gene covers under half of the shortfall, and the cause of the remainder is unknown. V and J calls and clone size are given by that table; D and trimming were obtained from the DNA. The table for this sample lists about 80,000 clones; approximately 84% of them were counted only once. Of the sample, 0.78% is held by the ten largest clones.

To note about this clone: No cognate antigen has been identified for it. No qualities accompany the bases; no much larger clone lies one base away.

Source material: memory CD4+ T cells from blood. The chain is made from TRBV9 and TRBJ2-2; TRBD2 is possibly the D segment (6 matching bases). The sequence came from an adult in good health and CMV-seronegative. The sequence in DNA is TGTGCCAGCAGCAAGTGGGGGGCGAACACCGGGGAGCTGTTTTTT. Translated, it gives CASSKWGANTGELFF.